The 11 T cell receptor beta chains listed next were all sequenced from one sample in a study of PD-1 blockade in classical Hodgkin lymphoma. Every patient relapsed after autologous stem cell transplantation, and brentuximab vedotin exposure varied. Sequencing was performed with immunoSEQ multiplex PCR; in TCRdb, only in-frame clones are kept and a portion is missing. This sample yields approximately 26,000 clones, of which 81% are seen a single time; 15% to 20% belongs to the top ten. Here the sequenced sample was peripheral blood mononuclear cells (PBMCs), taken before the second cycle of nivolumab. The source is a human donor with classical Hodgkin lymphoma.

The gene calls are TRBV6-5 and TRBJ1-6; a weak D match, TRBD1 (5 bases). CDR1 and CDR2 from the germline V gene are MNHEY and SVGAGI. This CDR3 spans 15 amino acids. The V end was cut by 0 bases, the J end by 8 bases, with 11 bases between. The CDR3 reads CASSYSGTSDSPLHF. The CDR3 DNA sequence: TGTGCCAGCAGTTACTCCGGGACCTCGGATTCACCCCTCCACTTT.

J is TRBJ2-6 and V is TRBV21-1. TRBV21-1 is a recognized pseudogene. CDR3 length equals 14 residues. The CDR3 sequence is CATWDLSGANVLTF. The CDR3 region has the DNA TGTGCCACCTGGGATCTCTCTGGGGCCAACGTCCTGACTTTC.

The chain uses TRBV28 and TRBJ2-2; the match to TRBD1 covers 9 bases. The CDR3 spans 17 residues. V was clipped by 3 bases and J by 2 bases; unmatched bases: 7. Looked up from germline, CDR1 is MDHEN and CDR2 is SYDVKM. CDR3 nucleotide sequence: TGTGCCAGCAGTTTTTTTGGACAGGGGTCCAACACCGGGGAGCTGTTTTTT. Protein sequence: CASSFFGQGSNTGELFF.

The CDR3 reads CSVLGLLGLTDTQYF. Written as DNA, the CDR3 is TGCAGCGTTCTTGGACTACTAGGCCTCACAGATACGCAGTATTTT. The chain links TRBV29-1 to TRBJ2-3, with a weak D call TRBD2 (6 bases). The CDR3 has 15 amino acids. Trimming cost V 5 bases and J 2 bases, with 17 bases left between them. Germline CDR1 and CDR2: SQVTM and ANQGSEA.

CDR3 nucleotides: TGTGCCAGCAGCTTAGTAGGGCGGGCAGGGGGCGAGCAGTACTTC. Translating gives CASSLVGRAGGEQYF. The chain carries TRBV7-9 and TRBJ2-7, with TRBD1 matching 7 bases. The CDR3 has 15 residues. CDR1 SEHNR and CDR2 FQNEAQ come from the germline V gene (reference sequence). J was trimmed by 6 bases and V by 1 base; bases with no gene match: 9.

The chain recombines TRBV5-1 with TRBJ1-5; D is ambiguous. Germline V gene sequence: CDR1 SGHRS, CDR2 YFSETQ. The CDR3 has 13 amino acids. Deletions cut 0 bases from V and 4 bases from J, with 5 bases between. In DNA, the CDR3 is TGCGCCAGCAGCTTGGCCCAGAATCAGCCCCAGCATTTT. This translates into CASSLAQNQPQHF.

The chain recombines TRBV11-2 with TRBJ1-2; D gene ambiguous. The V end lost 5 bases, the J end lost 0 bases, and 13 bases lay between the germline ends. In germline, CDR1 is SGHAT, CDR2 FQNNGV. There are 15 residues in the CDR3. The CDR3 region has the DNA TGTGCCAGCAGCCAAGGCCGGGGAACTAACTATGGCTACACCTTC. Its translation is CASSQGRGTNYGYTF.

This clone was detected only a few times. The chain is built from TRBV19 and TRBJ2-1; 16 nucleotides align to TRBD2. This CDR3 comprises 18 residues. The germline V gene has CDR1 LNHDA and CDR2 SQIVND (reference sequence). Trimming cost V 5 bases and J 7 bases; bases outside gene matches: 11. The CDR3 spells CASSRGTSGRANLNEQFF. In DNA form, the CDR3 reads TGTGCCAGTAGTCGGGGGACTAGCGGGAGGGCCAATCTGAATGAGCAGTTCTTC. Looking up the rest from reference TRBV19 and TRBJ2-1 gives the full variable domain: DGGITQSPKYLFRKEGQNVTLSCEQNLNHDAMYWYRQDPGQGLRLIYYSQIVNDFQKGDIAEGYSVSREKKESFPLTVTSAQKNPTAFYLCASSRGTSGRANLNEQFFGPGTRLTVL.

The rearrangement links TRBV28 to TRBJ2-7; 7 nucleotides agree with TRBD1. The CDR3 has 16 amino acids. CDR1 is MDHEN, CDR2 SYDVKM, per germline. V lost 10 bases, J lost 0 bases, and 15 bases stayed unmatched. The CDR3 DNA follows: TGTGCCACCTCCACGACAGGGAAGATGGGCTCCTACGAGCAGTACTTC. Encoded protein: CATSTTGKMGSYEQYF.

The chain has TRBV29-1 and TRBJ1-1; TRBD1 matches at 9 bases. The CDR3 extends over 15 amino acids. In germline, CDR1 is SQVTM, CDR2 ANQGSEA. After removal of 6 bases from V and 5 bases from J, the junction contained 13 bases not matched to a gene. Here the CDR3 reads CSVGTGTGRGTEAFF. The CDR3 DNA reads as TGCAGCGTCGGTACCGGGACAGGGAGGGGGACTGAAGCTTTCTTT. The full variable domain, completed using reference TRBV29-1 and TRBJ1-1, is SAVISQKPSRDICQRGTSLTIQCQVDSQVTMMFWYRQQPGQSLTLIATANQGSEATYESGFVIDKFPISRPNLTFSTLTVSNMSPEDSSIYLCSVGTGTGRGTEAFFGQGTRLTVV.

This clone was recorded once. The chain has TRBV19 and TRBJ1-1, with D hard to call. Trimming shortened V by 4 bases and J by 5 bases, and 17 bases separated the two germline ends. The CDR3 has 15 amino acids. Germline lookup yields CDR1 LNHDA and CDR2 SQIVND (reference sequence). CDR3 in amino acids: CASSTRSRWKTEAFF. CDR3 nucleotides: TGTGCCAGTAGTACAAGATCACGTTGGAAAACTGAAGCTTTCTTT. The entire variable domain, with the rest obtained from reference TRBV19 and TRBJ1-1, is as follows: DGGITQSPKYLFRKEGQNVTLSCEQNLNHDAMYWYRQDPGQGLRLIYYSQIVNDFQKGDIAEGYSVSREKKESFPLTVTSAQKNPTAFYLCASSTRSRWKTEAFFGQGTRLTVV.